Below are 29 T cell receptor beta chains sequenced from a single sample in a study of blood T cells in healthy people across ages. The use of a sample-barcoded 5' primer and a J-beta primer mix characterized a second PCR of about 7 to 12 cycles. Using its own MiXCR run on the 5' RACE reads, TCRdb lists one record per CDR3 protein. This sample has 1.5 million to 2 million distinct CDR3 sequences, with about 28% found just once. Sample: blood. The receptors derive from a woman in her 30s in good health.

This clonotype turned up a few times. The rearrangement links TRBV9 to TRBJ2-3; D gene ambiguous. The germline V gene has CDR1 SGDLS and CDR2 YYNGEE. V was clipped by 2 bases and J by 3 bases, with 7 bases between them. The CDR3 contains 13 residues. The CDR3 region has the DNA TGTGCCAGCAGCGTGTGGGTTACAGATACGCAGTATTTT. Its protein is CASSVWVTDTQYF.

This clonotype was detected many times. The V gene is TRBV10-3, the J gene TRBJ1-4, with TRBD1 identical over 7 bases. Germline V gives CDR1 ENHRY, CDR2 SYGVKD. The CDR3 is 13 amino acids. The CDR3 here is CADPDRAGEKLFF. CDR3 sequence (DNA): TGTGCAGACCCCGACAGGGCCGGTGAAAAACTGTTTTTT.

The chain couples TRBV11-2 to TRBJ2-7, with 9 bases matching TRBD2. In germline, CDR1 is SGHAT, CDR2 FQNNGV. This CDR3 contains 15 residues. Trimming cost V 0 bases and J 2 bases; bases outside gene matches: 2. DNA of the CDR3: TGTGCCAGCAGCTTAGATAGCGGGGGAACCTACGAGCAGTACTTC. Protein product: CASSLDSGGTYEQYF.

This chain uses TRBV7-2 with TRBJ2-5, with D possibly matching TRBD2 (6 bases). Trimming took off 5 bases at V and 3 bases at J, with 19 bases between the two ends. Germline V gene sequence: CDR1 SGHTA, CDR2 FQGNSA. The CDR3 runs 16 residues. The CDR3 DNA is TGTGCCAGCAGCCCGAACGGGGGAGGAGGGAAAGAGACCCAGTACTTC. Amino acid sequence: CASSPNGGGGKETQYF.

This clonotype was counted at least ten times. V usage is TRBV5-5 and J usage is TRBJ2-4; D is ambiguous. The CDR3 totals 14 residues. Germline V CDR1 and CDR2: SGHKS, YYEKEE (reference sequence). V lost 2 bases, J lost 2 bases, and 8 bases lay in between. The CDR3 loop reads CASSFWGTKNIQYF. For the CDR3, the DNA is TGTGCCAGCAGCTTTTGGGGAACCAAAAACATTCAGTACTTC.

This clonotype came up a few times. The chain uses TRBV3-1 and TRBJ2-2; no reliable D call. The CDR3 length is 11 residues. Trimming left V 7 bases short and J 1 base short, with 1 base between. Germline values: CDR1 LGHDT, CDR2 YNNKEL (reference sequence). This chain's CDR3 is CASMNTGELFF. CDR3 DNA sequence: TGTGCCAGCATGAACACCGGGGAGCTGTTTTTT.

The chain combines TRBV27 with TRBJ1-2; 9 bases are a match to TRBD1. Germline assignment: CDR1 MNHEY and CDR2 SMNVEV (reference sequence). The V and J ends lost 10 bases and 6 bases, in that order; junction bases with no gene match: 6. CDR3 length: 12 amino acids. CDR3 amino acids: CATGDRVHGYTF. In DNA form, the CDR3 reads TGTGCCACCGGGGACAGGGTGCATGGCTACACCTTC.

As concerns this clonotype: A single base separates this from a much larger clone, so it may be a read error. The chain joins TRBV5-1 to TRBJ2-7, with 7 bases lining up with TRBD1. Looked up from germline, CDR1 is SGHRS and CDR2 is YFSETQ. Trimming removed 0 bases from V and 0 bases from J; junction bases left unmatched: 6. The CDR3 extends over 16 amino acids. In nucleotides, the CDR3 is TGCGCCAGCAGCTTGGCTGGGACAGTAAACTCCTACGAGCAGTACTTC. This codes for CASSLAGTVNSYEQYF.

This clonotype appeared a few times. The chain joins TRBV2 to TRBJ2-3, with a weak D call TRBD2 (5 bases). Deletions cut 7 bases from V and 2 bases from J, with 13 bases between. The CDR3 runs 14 residues. CDR1 and CDR2 from the germline V gene are SNHLY and FYNNEI. The chain's CDR3 is CASNGRGFTDTQYF. CDR3 coding DNA: TGTGCCAGCAACGGTCGAGGGTTCACAGATACGCAGTATTTT.

This clonotype was found a few times. The chain couples TRBV5-5 to TRBJ2-7; 9 bases map to TRBD1. The germline CDR1 and CDR2 sequences are SGHKS and YYEKEE (reference sequence). Trimming took 0 bases from V and 3 from J; bases not matched to a gene: 4. The CDR3 covers 15 residues. The CDR3 reads CASSLEGQGLYEQYF. The CDR3 nucleotides are TGTGCCAGCAGCTTGGAGGGACAGGGCCTCTACGAGCAGTACTTC.

As regards this clonotype: The junction shows a germline mismatch at one end, possibly a read error. The chain couples TRBV4-2 to TRBJ2-7; weak D call: TRBD1 (5 bases). The length of the CDR3 is 16 residues. CDR1 and CDR2 (germline): LGHNA, YNFKEQ. The DNA for the CDR3 is TGTGCCAGCAGCGAAGAGGCGAATCGTGGGGCTTACGAGCAGTACTTC. Amino acid sequence: CASSEEANRGAYEQYF.

The gene calls are TRBV3-1 and TRBJ2-7; D is perhaps TRBD2 (5 bases). This CDR3 has 13 residues. V gave up 7 bases and J gave up 0 bases, with 10 bases separating them. Per germline, CDR1 LGHDT and CDR2 YNNKEL (reference sequence). CDR3 region: CASTPGNSYEQYF. The CDR3 DNA reads TGTGCCAGCACCCCCGGGAACTCCTACGAGCAGTACTTC.

The gene calls are TRBV20-1 and TRBJ2-7; 7 bases map to TRBD2. The J call may be incorrect, as the DNA end agrees better with TRBJ2-5. Per the germline V gene, CDR1 is DFQATT and CDR2 is SNEGSKA (reference sequence). This CDR3 comprises 15 residues. In DNA, the CDR3 is TGCAGTGCTAGATCGGGAGGAGCGGGATGGGAGACCCAGTACTTC. It yields the protein CSARSGGAGWETQYF.

In this sample, this clonotype turned up a few times. As DNA, the CDR3 is TGTGCCAGCAGTGGGTCAGCGGGCCGTGTCGAGCAGTACTTC. Protein sequence: CASSGSAGRVEQYF. V is TRBV6-5 and J is TRBJ2-7; D might be TRBD2 (6 bases). CDR1 is MNHEY, CDR2 SVGAGI, per germline. This CDR3 region has 14 residues. V lost 5 bases to trimming and J lost 6 bases, with 17 bases between them.

This clonotype has more than one count but fewer than ten. V is TRBV10-3 and J is TRBJ2-3; TRBD2 matches 7 bases. This CDR3 comprises 15 residues. CDR1 is ENHRY and CDR2 is SYGVKD in the germline V gene. With 2 bases clipped from V and 0 bases from J, the junction kept 2 bases outside the gene matches. CDR3 amino acids: CAISENGGSTDTQYF. The CDR3 DNA reads TGTGCCATCAGTGAGAACGGGGGGAGCACAGATACGCAGTATTTT.

The genes are TRBV6-5 and TRBJ1-1; a possible D gene is TRBD1 (5 bases). CDR1 is MNHEY and CDR2 is SVGAGI in the germline V gene. CDR3 length equals 17 residues. Between the trimmed V and J ends, which lost 0 bases and 3 bases, there was a span of 17 bases. CDR3 residues: CASSYSTVPPSYTEAFF. CDR3 in DNA: TGTGCCAGCAGTTACTCGACAGTTCCCCCATCATACACTGAAGCTTTCTTT.

This clonotype appeared many times. The J gene is TRBJ2-7, the V gene TRBV20-1, with D unclear. Germline CDR1 and CDR2: DFQATT and SNEGSKA (reference sequence). V dropped 6 bases and J dropped 4 bases, with 13 bases sitting between them. The CDR3 sequence is 12 residues long. DNA of the CDR3: TGCAGTGCGCACACCAATCTTTACGAGCAGTACTTC. It yields the protein CSAHTNLYEQYF.

Many counts were recorded for this clonotype. The chain combines TRBV6-6 with TRBJ2-1; a weak D match, TRBD2 (6 bases). Germline CDR1 and CDR2: MNHNY and SVGAGI (reference sequence). The V end was cut by 4 bases, the J end by 4 bases, with 11 bases between. The CDR3 is made up of 14 amino acids. This chain's CDR3 is CASSWGDAYNEQFF. CDR3 nucleotide sequence: TGTGCCAGCAGTTGGGGGGACGCATACAATGAGCAGTTCTTC.

In its sample, this clonotype was seen a few times. This chain connects TRBV20-1 to TRBJ2-1, with D tentatively TRBD1 (6 bases). CDR3 length: 16 amino acids. CDR1 and CDR2 (germline): DFQATT, SNEGSKA (reference sequence). The V gene lost 3 bases and the J gene lost 10 bases, with 25 bases spanning the gap. The CDR3 sequence: CSARPLQGPPKGEQFF. CDR3 coding DNA: TGCAGTGCTAGGCCTCTTCAGGGGCCCCCAAAGGGAGAGCAGTTCTTC.

On this clonotype: A much larger clone is a single base away; this may be a read error. The chain carries TRBV9 and TRBJ1-6; D is possibly TRBD1 (5 bases). The germline V gene encodes CDR1 SGDLS and CDR2 YYNGEE. V lost 2 bases to trimming and J lost 9 bases, with 15 bases between them. This CDR3 is built from 15 residues. In DNA form, the CDR3 reads TGTGCCAGCAGCGTGGGGGGACGGAGAAGTTCACCCCTCCACTTT. This sequence encodes CASSVGGRRSSPLHF.

This clonotype turned up a few times. The rearrangement links TRBV4-2 to TRBJ2-5; unclear D gene. The germline CDR1 and CDR2 sequences are LGHNA and YNFKEQ. CDR3 size: 16 residues. Deletions cut 3 bases from V and 2 bases from J, with 16 bases between. For the CDR3, the DNA is TGTGCCAGCAGCCACGGTGGCCCCTCTCGGCAAGAGACCCAGTACTTC. Translating it yields CASSHGGPSRQETQYF.

The chain combines TRBV5-1 with TRBJ2-6; possible D gene TRBD1, 6 bases. Trimming stripped 4 bases from V and 2 bases from J, with 13 bases between. CDR1 is SGHRS and CDR2 is YFSETQ in the germline V gene. The CDR3 extends over 16 amino acids. CDR3 DNA: TGCGCCAGCAGCCTAACAGGGAACCCTGGGGCCAACGTCCTGACTTTC. This translates into CASSLTGNPGANVLTF.

A few counts support this clonotype. The chain links TRBV19 to TRBJ2-1, with 7 bases aligning to TRBD1. The CDR3 loop spans 14 amino acids. V was pared by 6 bases and J by 10 bases, with 12 bases of the junction left unmatched. CDR1 and CDR2 from the germline V gene are LNHDA and SQIVND (reference sequence). Here the CDR3 DNA reads TGTGCCAGTAGACAGGGACAGACGCCCGGGGAGCAGTTCTTC. This codes for CASRQGQTPGEQFF.

On this clonotype itself: A much larger clone lies a single base off, so this may be a read error. DNA for the CDR3: TGTGCCAGCAGCCTTGCTGGGCCGTCCTACAATGAGCAGTACTTC. This sequence encodes CASSLAGPSYNEQYF. This chain links TRBV6-5 with TRBJ2-7, with D unresolved. The CDR3 has 15 amino acids. The germline V gene encodes CDR1 MNHEY and CDR2 SVGAGI. V was shortened by 6 bases and J by 7 bases, with 22 bases between the two germline ends.

The table lists this clonotype with a few counts. The V gene is TRBV7-2, the J gene TRBJ1-2, with D unclear. Germline V gene data show CDR1 as SGHTA and CDR2 as FQGNSA. The ends were cut back, 5 bases at V and 7 bases at J, with 11 bases in the middle. The CDR3 is 12 residues long. The CDR3 loop is CASSLSVGGYTF. The DNA for the CDR3 is TGTGCCAGCAGCCTCTCGGTTGGTGGCTACACCTTC.

This clonotype was seen repeatedly, ten times or more. The chain combines TRBV2 with TRBJ2-7, with TRBD1 as a possible D gene (6 bases). The CDR3 runs to 12 residues. The germline V gene encodes CDR1 SNHLY and CDR2 FYNNEI. V lost 11 bases, J lost 4 bases, and 15 bases lay in between. The CDR3 DNA reads as TGTGCCTCCTCCGGGACAAATTACGAGCAGTACTTC. This sequence encodes CASSGTNYEQYF.

The chain is built from TRBV10-3 and TRBJ1-5; D not certain. CDR3 size: 14 residues. Per the germline V gene, CDR1 is ENHRY and CDR2 is SYGVKD. V was trimmed by 6 bases and J by 4 bases, leaving 13 bases between them. DNA for the CDR3: TGTGCCATCAGGGAGCGGGGTCTGAATCAGCCCCAGCATTTT. Amino acids: CAIRERGLNQPQHF.

This clonotype was seen a handful of times. The chain carries TRBV10-1 and TRBJ2-7, with 10 bases aligning to TRBD1. CDR1 and CDR2 from the germline V gene are WNHNN and SYGVQD (reference sequence). Trimming at V came to 3 bases and at J to 6 bases, leaving 8 bases not matched to a gene. The CDR3 consists of 15 residues. The CDR3 spells CASSDGFGTGVEQYF. CDR3 coding DNA: TGCGCCAGCAGTGATGGGTTCGGGACAGGGGTCGAGCAGTACTTC.

The chain carries TRBV9 and TRBJ2-7, with D uncertain. CDR1 and CDR2 from the germline V gene are SGDLS and YYNGEE. The CDR3 is 13 residues long. Trimming took 0 bases from V and 3 from J, leaving 7 bases between them. CDR3 coding DNA: TGTGCCAGCAGCGTAGGGCCAGGCTACGAGCAGTACTTC. It translates to CASSVGPGYEQYF.